The 11 T cell receptor beta chains presented below share a single source sample, sequenced in a study of blood T cell repertoires in COVID-19. Produced via immunoSEQ multiplex PCR; TCRdb's table is partial and in-frame only. The table records around 100,000 clones, about 88% of them present only once. Sequencing was done on a sample of peripheral blood. The receptors shown here come from a woman in her 70s who had recovered from COVID-19.

The chain couples TRBV29-1 to TRBJ1-2; TRBD1 is a possible D gene (5 bases). Germline CDR1 SQVTM, CDR2 ANQGSEA. The CDR3 has 14 amino acids. V lost 6 bases, J lost 0 bases, and 14 bases lay in between. CDR3: CSVRQSRTNYGYTF. In nucleotides, the CDR3 is TGCAGCGTCAGACAGTCTCGGACTAACTATGGCTACACCTTC.

This chain uses TRBV4-2 with TRBJ2-2, with TRBD2 matching over 8 bases. The CDR3 has 19 residues. Trimming at V came to 0 bases and at J to 1 base, leaving 10 bases not matched to a gene. CDR1 and CDR2 from the germline V gene are LGHNA and YNFKEQ. The CDR3 loop is CASSQDLSGLAGNTGELFF. CDR3 bases: TGTGCCAGCAGCCAAGATTTGTCAGGGCTAGCGGGGAACACCGGGGAGCTGTTTTTT.

The chain uses TRBV2 and TRBJ2-5, with 14 bases lining up with TRBD2. The J segment lost 2 bases and the V segment lost 5 bases, leaving 1 base of the junction unmatched. This CDR3 is built from 15 residues. Looked up from germline, CDR1 is SNHLY and CDR2 is FYNNEI. The CDR3 here is CASSRTSGGQETQYF. CDR3 DNA sequence: TGTGCCAGCAGTCGGACTAGCGGGGGGCAAGAGACCCAGTACTTC.

The V and J genes are TRBV2 and TRBJ1-2, with 11 positions matching TRBD1. This CDR3 is built from 16 residues. Trimming at V came to 1 base and at J to 7 bases, leaving 8 bases not matched to a gene. Germline V gives CDR1 SNHLY, CDR2 FYNNEI. Written as DNA, the CDR3 is TGTGCCAGCAGTGAAGTGCCTGGACAGGGGGCTTCTGGCTACACCTTC. Its protein is CASSEVPGQGASGYTF.

The V gene is TRBV28, the J gene TRBJ2-3, with 9 positions matching TRBD2. Germline CDR1 and CDR2: MDHEN and SYDVKM. J lost 5 bases, V lost 7 bases, and 7 bases had no gene match. CDR3 length: 14 residues. CDR3 bases: TGTGCCAGCAAGCTAGCGGGGTCCAGAGATACGCAGTATTTT. Translating it yields CASKLAGSRDTQYF.

For this clone: Sequence at one end of the junction differs from germline and may be a read error. The chain carries TRBV7-2 and TRBJ2-1, with a tentative D call TRBD2 (6 bases). The germline gives CDR1 SGHTA, CDR2 FQGNSA. The CDR3 has 13 residues. The CDR3 DNA follows: TGTGCCAGCAGCTTCCACCCGGGGGATTCGAAGCTCTTC. Its protein is CASSFHPGDSKLF. The full variable domain, completed using reference TRBV7-2 and TRBJ2-1, is GAGVSQSPSNKVTEKGKDVELRCDPISGHTALYWYRQSLGQGLEFLIYFQGNSAPDKSGLPSDRFSAERTGGSVSTLTIQRTQQEDSAVYLCASSFHPGDSKLFGPGTRLTVL.

Written as DNA, the CDR3 is TGTGCCAGCAGCTCCATGGGGAGCAATGAGCAGTTCTTC. It translates to CASSSMGSNEQFF. V is TRBV12-3 or TRBV12-4 and J is TRBJ2-1, with a possible D match to TRBD2 (5 bases). V shed 6 bases and J shed 6 bases, with 12 bases lying between them. This CDR3 contains 13 residues.

The J gene is TRBJ1-4, the V gene TRBV5-1, with TRBD1 matching 8 bases. Trimming took 2 bases from V and 8 from J; bases not matched to a gene: 5. This CDR3 has 14 amino acids. Germline assignment: CDR1 SGHRS and CDR2 YFSETQ. The chain's CDR3 is CASSFGQGSEKLFF. The CDR3 bases are TGCGCCAGCAGCTTTGGACAGGGCTCCGAAAAACTGTTTTTT.

In this sample, this clone turned up once. The chain employs TRBV3-1 (or the pseudogene TRBV3-2) and TRBJ1-1, with unresolved D. The germline gives CDR1 LGHDT, CDR2 YNNKEL (reference sequence). The CDR3 is made up of 14 amino acids. V lost 1 base to trimming and J lost 0 bases, with 6 bases between them. CDR3 residues: CASSQAGLNTEAFF. The CDR3 DNA follows: TGTGCCAGCAGCCAAGCAGGATTGAACACTGAAGCTTTCTTT.

The chain combines TRBV27 with TRBJ2-7, with D perhaps TRBD2 (6 bases). This CDR3 contains 15 residues. The germline V and J ends were trimmed by 6 bases and 2 bases, with 17 bases remaining between them. Germline-derived CDR1 and CDR2 are MNHEY and SMNVEV (reference sequence). The CDR3 DNA follows: TGTGCCAGCAGGGAGGAAGGGACTGGTACCTACGAGCAGTACTTC. Encoded protein: CASREEGTGTYEQYF.

This sequence joins TRBV18 and TRBJ1-2; D is ambiguous. The CDR3 is 12 amino acids. CDR1 and CDR2 from the germline V gene are KGHSH and LQKENI. The V end was cut by 3 bases, the J end by 7 bases, with 9 bases between. CDR3 sequence (DNA): TGTGCCAGCTCACCGGCCTCGTCTGGCTACACCTTC. Translating it yields CASSPASSGYTF.